The 31 T cell receptor beta chains listed next were all sequenced from one sample in a study of T cells in tuberculosis. TCRdb's table, derived via immunoSEQ multiplex PCR, lists solely in-frame clones and lacks some. The table has over 30,000 clones, roughly 92% seen once; the top ten hold 6.5% to 9.5%. Sequenced input: PBMCs. The receptor set was obtained from a donor between 10 and 35 years old with latent tuberculosis or without tuberculosis infection. Some clones in this sample may be carry-over from other donors' samples.

This chain uses TRBV2 with TRBJ2-7, with 10 bases identical to TRBD1. The V gene end was trimmed by 11 bases and the J gene end by 2 bases; junction bases not matched to a gene: 15. CDR3 size: 16 residues. Germline values: CDR1 SNHLY, CDR2 FYNNEI. The DNA for the CDR3 is TGTGCCCGAGCCCTCATTCCGGGACAGGGGACCTACGAGCAGTACTTC. Translated, it gives CARALIPGQGTYEQYF.

The J gene is TRBJ1-3, the V gene TRBV7-2; weak D call: TRBD1 (5 bases). Germline CDR1 SGHTA, CDR2 FQGNSA. The CDR3 is 15 amino acids. Trimming took 5 bases from V and 4 from J, leaving 15 bases between them. CDR3 sequence reads: CASSRTQGSGNTIYF. DNA for the CDR3: TGTGCCAGCAGCCGTACTCAGGGCTCGGGAAACACCATATATTTT.

The J gene is TRBJ1-2, the V gene TRBV30, with unresolved D. With 3 bases removed from V and 8 bases from J, the gap between germline ends came to 13 bases. The CDR3 has 12 amino acids. Germline CDR1 is GTSNPN and CDR2 is SVGIG (reference sequence). The CDR3 loop reads CAWSGSIGGYTF. The CDR3 DNA sequence: TGTGCCTGGAGCGGGTCGATTGGGGGCTACACCTTC.

This sequence joins TRBV4-1 and TRBJ1-2; 8 positions agree with TRBD1. The CDR3 length is 16 residues. Germline V gene sequence: CDR1 MGHRA, CDR2 YSYEKL. V shed 1 base, J shed 1 base, and the junction held 5 bases outside the gene matches. The CDR3 nucleotides read TGCGCCAGCAGCCAAGGACCGACAGGGGATAACTATGGCTACACCTTC. Translated: CASSQGPTGDNYGYTF.

The chain couples TRBV6-5 to TRBJ1-1; D uncertain. The CDR3 has 14 amino acids. V was clipped by 1 base and J by 1 base, with 7 bases between them. Germline assignment: CDR1 MNHEY and CDR2 SVGAGI. The CDR3 bases are TGTGCCAGCAGTTACTATTCCCGGAACACTGAAGCTTTCTTT. Translated: CASSYYSRNTEAFF.

This rearrangement joins TRBV5-8 to TRBJ1-6; possibly TRBD1 for D (6 bases). The length of the CDR3 is 12 residues. In germline, CDR1 is SGHTS, CDR2 YDEGEE. V lost 2 bases to trimming and J lost 9 bases, with 6 bases between them. CDR3 residues: CASSLGGSPLHF. The DNA of the CDR3 is TGTGCCAGCAGCTTAGGGGGTTCACCCCTCCACTTT.

CDR3 sequence: CASSLQGNQPQHF. In DNA form, the CDR3 reads TGTGCCAGCAGCTTACAGGGAAATCAGCCCCAGCATTTT. The chain combines TRBV6-1 with TRBJ1-5, with D possibly matching TRBD1 (6 bases). Deletions cut 6 bases from V and 4 bases from J, with 10 bases between. The V gene's germline CDR1 is MNHNS and CDR2 SASEGT. The CDR3 extends over 13 amino acids.

This chain joins TRBV15 and TRBJ1-6; a possible D gene is TRBD1 (6 bases). Germline V gives CDR1 LNHNV, CDR2 YYDKDF (reference sequence). Trimming took off 3 bases at V and 10 bases at J, with 7 bases between the two ends. The CDR3 totals 12 residues. The CDR3 region has the DNA TGTGCCACCAGCAGGACAGGCTCACCCCTCCACTTT. Translation gives CATSRTGSPLHF.

The chain links TRBV9 to TRBJ2-1, with 7 positions matching TRBD1. After removal of 4 bases from V and 5 bases from J, the junction contained 15 bases not matched to a gene. The CDR3 totals 17 residues. Germline lookup yields CDR1 SGDLS and CDR2 YYNGEE. This chain's CDR3 is CASSSPNRDRQNNEQFF. The CDR3 DNA reads TGTGCCAGCAGCTCTCCGAACCGGGACAGACAAAACAATGAGCAGTTCTTC.

This rearrangement joins TRBV2 to TRBJ1-2; TRBD1 aligns across 9 bases. V gave up 4 bases and J gave up 4 bases; unmatched junction bases: 4. The CDR3 has 14 amino acids. CDR1 is SNHLY, CDR2 FYNNEI, per germline. The DNA for the CDR3 is TGTGCCAGCAGTGGACAGGGGGGTGGCTATGGCTACACCTTC. It translates to CASSGQGGGYGYTF.

In its sample, this clone was seen once. The genes are TRBV5-3 and TRBJ1-3, with 10 bases aligning to TRBD1. TRBV5-3 is designated an ORF whose function remains uncertain. The CDR3 is made up of 15 amino acids. V was pared by 5 bases and J by 4 bases, with 6 bases of the junction left unmatched. This chain's CDR3 is CARRPKTGGGNTIYF. CDR3 DNA: TGTGCCAGAAGGCCTAAGACAGGGGGCGGAAACACCATATATTTT.

The CDR3 region has the DNA TGTGCCAGCAGTTACAGGGGAGGTTACGAGCAGTACTTC. Protein sequence: CASSYRGGYEQYF. The chain combines TRBV6-6 with TRBJ2-7, with D maybe TRBD2 (6 bases). The germline V gene has CDR1 MNHNY and CDR2 SVGAGI (reference sequence). The CDR3 covers 13 residues. Deletions cut 2 bases from V and 4 bases from J, with 9 bases between.

This clone was counted only a few times. The chain has TRBV4-1 and TRBJ1-5; 8 bases are a match to TRBD1. The CDR3 contains 14 residues. Trimming at V came to 1 base and at J to 6 bases, leaving 2 bases not matched to a gene. Germline V CDR1 and CDR2: MGHRA, YSYEKL. This CDR3 reads CASSQAQGGQPQHF. CDR3 coding DNA: TGCGCCAGCAGCCAAGCACAGGGGGGTCAGCCCCAGCATTTT.

The rearrangement uses TRBV6-1 and TRBJ2-1, with 8 bases matching TRBD2. The CDR3 covers 15 residues. Germline V gene lookup returns CDR1 MNHNS and CDR2 SASEGT. Trimming took 6 bases from V and 3 from J; bases not matched to a gene: 7. CDR3 protein: CASRVLAGLYNEQFF. CDR3 DNA sequence: TGTGCCAGCAGAGTCCTAGCGGGTCTCTACAATGAGCAGTTCTTC.

The V call is TRBV7-9, the J call TRBJ1-1; 8 bases map to TRBD1. The J segment lost 4 bases and the V segment lost 5 bases, leaving 9 bases of the junction unmatched. Germline lookup yields CDR1 SEHNR and CDR2 FQNEAQ (reference sequence). The CDR3 sequence is 15 residues long. CDR3 nucleotides: TGTGCCAGCAGCGCCGGACAGGGTATGGCCACTGAAGCTTTCTTT. Protein product: CASSAGQGMATEAFF. The variable domain in full, with the rest retrieved from reference TRBV7-9 and TRBJ1-1, is DTGVSQNPRHKITKRGQNVTFRCDPISEHNRLYWYRQTLGQGPEFLTYFQNEAQLEKSRLLSDRFSAERPKGSFSTLEIQRTEQGDSAMYLCASSAGQGMATEAFFGQGTRLTVV.

J is TRBJ1-6 and V is TRBV27; no reliable D call. The germline V and J ends were trimmed by 6 bases and 9 bases, with 15 bases remaining between them. The V gene's germline CDR1 is MNHEY and CDR2 SMNVEV (reference sequence). CDR3 length: 14 amino acids. The CDR3, as DNA: TGTGCCAGCAGGAGGGTTGGGGAAAGTTCACCCCTCCACTTT. Protein product: CASRRVGESSPLHF.

The gene calls are TRBV2 and TRBJ2-7, with 8 bases that match TRBD2. The CDR3 loop spans 15 amino acids. V gave up 7 bases and J gave up 0 bases; unmatched junction bases: 8. Per the germline V gene, CDR1 is SNHLY and CDR2 is FYNNEI. The CDR3 DNA is TGTGCCAGCATTCAACTAGCGGATAGCTCCTACGAGCAGTACTTC. Its translation: CASIQLADSSYEQYF.

The chain uses TRBV5-1 and TRBJ2-7; 14 nucleotides line up with TRBD2. Per germline, CDR1 SGHRS and CDR2 YFSETQ. The CDR3 extends over 15 amino acids. Unmatched junction bases numbered 4, after V lost 1 base and J lost 7 bases. As DNA, the CDR3 is TGCGCCAGCAGCTTGAGCGGACTAGCGGGAGGAGAGCAGTACTTC. It encodes CASSLSGLAGGEQYF.

The chain joins TRBV18 to TRBJ1-1; D call uncertain. This CDR3 has 15 amino acids. The germline V gene has CDR1 KGHSH and CDR2 LQKENI. V lost 3 bases to trimming and J lost 5 bases, with 16 bases between them. CDR3 sequence (DNA): TGTGCCAGCTCACCTCGGTCGGGGTCGAGAACTGAAGCTTTCTTT. This translates into CASSPRSGSRTEAFF. Filled out from reference TRBV18 and TRBJ1-1, the complete variable domain reads NAGVMQNPRHLVRRRGQEARLRCSPMKGHSHVYWYRQLPEEGLKFMVYLQKENIIDESGMPKERFSAEFPKEGPSILRIQQVVRGDSAAYFCASSPRSGSRTEAFFGQGTRLTVV.

The chain is built from TRBV2 and TRBJ1-1; D is unclear. V was trimmed by 4 bases and J by 0 bases, leaving 12 bases between them. CDR3 length: 15 residues. The germline V gene encodes CDR1 SNHLY and CDR2 FYNNEI. The CDR3 region is CASSAARVMNTEAFF. Here the CDR3 DNA reads TGTGCCAGCAGTGCTGCGAGGGTCATGAACACTGAAGCTTTCTTT.

CDR3 nucleotide sequence: TGTGCCAGTGGCTTAGGACTAGCGGGAGGATACCACCCCTACAATGAGCAGTTCTTC. It specifies CASGLGLAGGYHPYNEQFF. The J gene is TRBJ2-1, the V gene TRBV19; 14 positions agree with TRBD2. CDR3 length: 19 amino acids. The junction had 14 bases not matched to a gene; V was cut back by 8 bases and J by 2 bases. Per germline, CDR1 LNHDA and CDR2 SQIVND (reference sequence).

The chain carries TRBV6-5 and TRBJ1-2; possibly TRBD1 for D (6 bases). Germline assignment: CDR1 MNHEY and CDR2 SVGAGI. V lost 0 bases, J lost 2 bases, and 7 bases lay in between. CDR3 length: 14 residues. The CDR3 protein is CASSYSDRNYGYTF. CDR3 bases: TGTGCCAGCAGTTACTCCGACAGGAACTATGGCTACACCTTC.

The chain uses TRBV2 and TRBJ2-1; 7 positions agree with TRBD2. The junction had 9 bases not matched to a gene; V was cut back by 7 bases and J by 9 bases. Germline V CDR1 and CDR2: SNHLY, FYNNEI. This CDR3 has 13 amino acids. CDR3 sequence reads: CASTSGITGEQFF. CDR3 in DNA: TGTGCCAGCACAAGCGGGATTACCGGTGAGCAGTTCTTC.

This clone was picked up one time. The rearrangement joins TRBV5-6 to TRBJ2-1; 9 nucleotides match TRBD2. Looked up from germline, CDR1 is SGHDT and CDR2 is YYEEEE. This CDR3 is 15 amino acids long. With V trimmed by 0 bases and J by 6 bases, 4 bases remained unmatched. CDR3 sequence: CASSLVSGSGNEQFF. CDR3 DNA sequence: TGTGCCAGCAGCTTGGTTAGCGGGAGCGGCAATGAGCAGTTCTTC.

This clone has only one observation. This sequence joins TRBV27 and TRBJ2-1; TRBD2 agrees at 13 bases. The CDR3 sequence is 21 residues long. Per the germline V gene, CDR1 is MNHEY and CDR2 is SMNVEV (reference sequence). The ends lost 3 bases at V and 4 bases at J; junction bases unmatched: 18. In nucleotides, the CDR3 is TGTGCCAGCAGTTTTCGGGGATTAGAACTAGCGGGGGGGCCAGTATACAATGAGCAGTTCTTC. It yields the protein CASSFRGLELAGGPVYNEQFF.

This chain joins TRBV4-2 and TRBJ1-2; 10 bases match TRBD1. This CDR3 region has 17 residues. V shed 0 bases and J 2 bases; nucleotides not matched to a gene: 6. The germline V gene encodes CDR1 LGHNA and CDR2 YNFKEQ. The CDR3 reads CASSQERAGQGNYGYTF. In DNA form, the CDR3 reads TGTGCCAGCAGCCAAGAACGCGCGGGACAGGGGAACTATGGCTACACCTTC.

The chain couples TRBV5-1 to TRBJ2-4; tentatively, D is TRBD1 (6 bases). This CDR3 is 15 amino acids long. From germline, CDR1 is SGHRS and CDR2 YFSETQ. The V and J ends lost 4 bases and 0 bases respectively, with 11 bases between them. CDR3: CASSTGQLAKNIQYF. CDR3 in DNA: TGCGCCAGCAGCACTGGACAGCTAGCCAAAAACATTCAGTACTTC. The variable domain in full, completed from reference TRBV5-1 and TRBJ2-4, reads KAGVTQTPRYLIKTRGQQVTLSCSPISGHRSVSWYQQTPGQGLQFLFEYFSETQRNKGNFPGRFSGRQFSNSRSEMNVSTLELGDSALYLCASSTGQLAKNIQYFGAGTRLSVL.

V usage is TRBV30 and J usage is TRBJ1-2; D unclear. The germline V and J ends were trimmed by 4 bases and 1 base, with 7 bases remaining between them. The CDR3 covers 12 residues. The germline V gene encodes CDR1 GTSNPN and CDR2 SVGIG (reference sequence). The CDR3 here is CAWTGVNYGYTF. CDR3 bases: TGTGCCTGGACCGGAGTTAACTATGGCTACACCTTC.

The chain joins TRBV11-2 to TRBJ2-1, with D perhaps TRBD2 (5 bases). Trimming removed 2 bases from V and 0 bases from J, with 8 bases in between. The CDR3 totals 15 residues. Looked up from germline, CDR1 is SGHAT and CDR2 is FQNNGV. DNA for the CDR3: TGTGCCAGCAGCTTAAGCGGAAGCTCCTACAATGAGCAGTTCTTC. Its translation is CASSLSGSSYNEQFF. Looking up the rest from reference TRBV11-2 and TRBJ2-1 gives the full variable domain: EAGVAQSPRYKIIEKRQSVAFWCNPISGHATLYWYQQILGQGPKLLIQFQNNGVVDDSQLPKDRFSAERLKGVDSTLKIQPAKLEDSAVYLCASSLSGSSYNEQFFGPGTRLTVL.

The chain uses TRBV30 and TRBJ1-1; tentative D call: TRBD1 (5 bases). V lost 7 bases to trimming and J lost 7 bases, with 13 bases between them. The germline gives CDR1 GTSNPN, CDR2 SVGIG (reference sequence). CDR3 length: 11 amino acids. CDR3 in DNA: TGTGCCTCGACGGGACTTAGTGAAGCTTTCTTT. Its translation: CASTGLSEAFF. Supplemented by reference TRBV30 and TRBJ1-1, the full variable domain reads SQTIHQWPATLVQPVGSPLSLECTVEGTSNPNLYWYRQAAGRGLQLLFYSVGIGQISSEVPQNLSASRPQDRQFILSSKKLLLSDSGFYLCASTGLSEAFFGQGTRLTVV.

The chain is built from TRBV19 and TRBJ1-2; 10 bases are shared with TRBD1. Germline-derived CDR1 and CDR2 are LNHDA and SQIVND (reference sequence). J was trimmed by 8 bases and V by 5 bases; bases with no gene match: 8. CDR3 length: 14 residues. CDR3 coding DNA: TGTGCCAGTAGTCCAGGGGACAGGGGTGAGGGCTACACCTTC. This encodes CASSPGDRGEGYTF.